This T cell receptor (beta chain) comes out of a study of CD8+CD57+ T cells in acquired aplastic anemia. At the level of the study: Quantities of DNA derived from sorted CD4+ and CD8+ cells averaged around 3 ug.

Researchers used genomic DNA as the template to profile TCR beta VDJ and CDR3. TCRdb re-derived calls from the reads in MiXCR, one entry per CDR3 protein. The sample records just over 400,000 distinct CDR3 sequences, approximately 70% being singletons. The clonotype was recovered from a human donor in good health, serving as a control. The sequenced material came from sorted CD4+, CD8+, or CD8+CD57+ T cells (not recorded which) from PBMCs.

CDR3 protein: CASGPSQPHTDTQYF. The CDR3 bases are TGTGCCAGCGGTCCATCCCAGCCCCACACAGATACGCAGTATTTT. The rearrangement links TRBV12-3 or TRBV12-4 to TRBJ2-3; the D is unclear. V lost 8 bases and J 2 bases, leaving 17 bases between the germline ends. The CDR3 is 15 residues long.